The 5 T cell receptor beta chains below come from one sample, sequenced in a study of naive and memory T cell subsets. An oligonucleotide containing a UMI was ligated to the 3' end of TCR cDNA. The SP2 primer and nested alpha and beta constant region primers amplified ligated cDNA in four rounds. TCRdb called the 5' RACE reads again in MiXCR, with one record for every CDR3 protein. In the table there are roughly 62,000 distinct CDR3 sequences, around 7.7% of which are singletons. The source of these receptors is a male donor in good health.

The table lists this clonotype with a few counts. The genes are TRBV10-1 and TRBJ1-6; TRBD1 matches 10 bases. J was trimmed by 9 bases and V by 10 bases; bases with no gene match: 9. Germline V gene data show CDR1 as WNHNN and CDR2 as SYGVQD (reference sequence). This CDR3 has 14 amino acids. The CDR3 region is CAMNAGTGASPLHF. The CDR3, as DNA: TGCGCCATGAATGCCGGGACAGGGGCTTCACCCCTCCACTTT.

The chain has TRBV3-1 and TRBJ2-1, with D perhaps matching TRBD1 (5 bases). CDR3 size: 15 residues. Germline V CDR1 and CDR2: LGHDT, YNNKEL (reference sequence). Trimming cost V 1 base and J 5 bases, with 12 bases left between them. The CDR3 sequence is CASSQAGILDNEQFF. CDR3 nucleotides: TGTGCCAGCAGCCAAGCAGGGATTTTGGACAATGAGCAGTTCTTC.

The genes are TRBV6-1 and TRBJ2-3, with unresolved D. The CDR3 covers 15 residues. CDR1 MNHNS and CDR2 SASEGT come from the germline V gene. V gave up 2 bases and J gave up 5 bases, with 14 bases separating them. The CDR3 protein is CASSENSYSGDTQYF. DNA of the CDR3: TGTGCCAGCAGTGAAAACTCCTACTCCGGAGATACGCAGTATTTT.

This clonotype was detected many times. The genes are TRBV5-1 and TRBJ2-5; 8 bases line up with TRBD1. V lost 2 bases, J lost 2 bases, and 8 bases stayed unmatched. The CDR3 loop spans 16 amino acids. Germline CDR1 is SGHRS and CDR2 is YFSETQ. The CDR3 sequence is CASSFQGQAMQETQYF. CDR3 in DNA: TGCGCCAGCAGCTTCCAGGGACAGGCGATGCAAGAGACCCAGTACTTC.

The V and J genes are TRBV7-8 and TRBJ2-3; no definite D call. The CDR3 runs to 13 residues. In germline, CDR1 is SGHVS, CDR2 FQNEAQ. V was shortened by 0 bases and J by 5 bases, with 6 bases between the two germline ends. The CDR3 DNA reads TGTGCCAGCAGCTTAGCCGAGGAAGATACGCAGTATTTT. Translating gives CASSLAEEDTQYF.